These 16 T cell receptor beta chains came from one sample sequenced in a study of blood T cell repertoires in COVID-19. The method was immunoSEQ multiplex PCR; TCRdb's version includes in-frame clones alone and lacks a portion of them. The table lists over 150,000 clones, 82% of them singletons. The source material was PBMCs or T cells enriched from blood (not recorded which). All receptors come from a man aged 35-49 years who had recovered from COVID-19.

This chain joins TRBV2 and TRBJ2-7; 10 positions agree with TRBD2. The ends lost 3 bases at V and 2 bases at J; junction bases unmatched: 4. The CDR3 runs to 15 residues. Germline assignment: CDR1 SNHLY and CDR2 FYNNEI. The CDR3: CASSEYSGRAYEQYV. CDR3 nucleotides: TGTGCCAGCAGTGAGTACAGCGGGAGGGCCTACGAGCAGTACGTC.

There are a few counts of this clone. The chain uses TRBV2 and TRBJ1-2; D possibly corresponds to TRBD1 (6 bases). V shed 6 bases and J shed 5 bases, with 22 bases lying between them. The CDR3 runs to 16 residues. Germline loops: CDR1 SNHLY, CDR2 FYNNEI. The CDR3 reads CASSPRDTPGRYGYTF. CDR3 nucleotide sequence: TGTGCCAGCAGCCCCCGGGACACACCCGGGAGGTATGGCTACACCTTC. Full variable domain (outside the CDR3, taken from reference TRBV2 and TRBJ1-2): EPEVTQTPSHQVTQMGQEVILRCVPISNHLYFYWYRQILGQKVEFLVSFYNNEISEKSEIFDDQFSVERPDGSNFTLKIRSTKLEDSAMYFCASSPRDTPGRYGYTFGSGTRLTVV.

For the CDR3, the DNA is TGTGCCAGCAGCTTAGCCTTTCAGGGGGTTCGCAATCAGCCCCAGCATTTT. Translating it yields CASSLAFQGVRNQPQHF. The chain links TRBV7-2 to TRBJ1-5, with 7 bases matching TRBD1. J lost 2 bases, V lost 0 bases, and 7 bases had no gene match. This CDR3 comprises 17 residues. The germline V gene encodes CDR1 SGHTA and CDR2 FQGNSA.

Regarding this clone: At one end, the junction sequence differs from germline, possibly due to a read error. The chain links TRBV7-7 to TRBJ2-5; 12 bases align to TRBD2. Germline lookup yields CDR1 SSHAT and CDR2 FNYEAQ (reference sequence). The CDR3 loop spans 17 amino acids. CDR3 protein: CASSLRATSGRVETQYF. Here the CDR3 DNA reads TGTGCTAGCAGCTTAAGGGCGACTAGCGGGAGAGTAGAGACCCAGTACTTC.

This clone was detected only once. The chain joins TRBV15 to TRBJ1-2; TRBD1 aligns across 7 bases. After removal of 4 bases from V and 9 bases from J, the junction contained 5 bases not matched to a gene. Germline assignment: CDR1 LNHNV and CDR2 YYDKDF (reference sequence). The CDR3 sequence is 12 residues long. CDR3: CATSIDRARYTF. The CDR3 nucleotides read TGTGCCACCAGCATCGACAGGGCACGCTACACCTTC.

The chain carries TRBV7-2 and TRBJ2-1; 12 positions agree with TRBD1. This CDR3 comprises 14 residues. The V segment lost 6 bases and the J segment 6 bases; nucleotides outside the gene matches: 3. Germline V gene data show CDR1 as SGHTA and CDR2 as FQGNSA. As DNA, the CDR3 is TGTGCCAGCAGGGGACAGGGGGCAGGCAATGAGCAGTTCTTC. This sequence encodes CASRGQGAGNEQFF.

This clone was found once. This chain uses TRBV5-1 with TRBJ2-5; 11 nucleotides agree with TRBD1. Germline CDR1 reads SGHRS; CDR2 reads YFSETQ. V was pared by 0 bases and J by 5 bases, with 6 bases of the junction left unmatched. The CDR3 runs to 16 residues. CDR3 coding DNA: TGCGCCAGCAGCTTGGGTGGACAGGGGGCCGGGGAGACCCAGTACTTC. It translates to CASSLGGQGAGETQYF.

This chain connects TRBV6-6 to TRBJ1-4; 9 nucleotides agree with TRBD1. V shed 5 bases and J 7 bases; nucleotides not matched to a gene: 11. The CDR3 runs to 16 residues. CDR1 is MNHNY, CDR2 SVGAGI, per germline (reference sequence). As DNA, the CDR3 is TGTGCCAGCAGTAAAACCGGGACAGGGTTTGCTGAAAAACTGTTTTTT. Translating it yields CASSKTGTGFAEKLFF.

This chain joins TRBV5-1 and TRBJ2-7, with 7 positions matching TRBD2. Per germline, CDR1 SGHRS and CDR2 YFSETQ. V shed 3 bases and J 2 bases; nucleotides not matched to a gene: 8. The CDR3 extends over 15 amino acids. In nucleotides, the CDR3 is TGCGCCAGCAGCTCCCGGGGAGGACTAGCCTACGAGCAGTACTTC. Protein sequence: CASSSRGGLAYEQYF.

The V gene is TRBV19, the J gene TRBJ2-7; a possible D gene is TRBD2 (5 bases). The germline gives CDR1 LNHDA, CDR2 SQIVND (reference sequence). The ends were cut back, 6 bases at V and 3 bases at J, with 12 bases in the middle. This CDR3 is built from 13 residues. The CDR3 loop reads CASSGNLIYEQYF. As DNA, the CDR3 is TGTGCCAGTAGCGGGAACCTAATCTACGAGCAGTACTTC.

The chain employs TRBV28 and TRBJ2-2; the D is unclear. From germline, CDR1 is MDHEN and CDR2 SYDVKM. CDR3 size: 13 residues. Trimming stripped 4 bases from V and 4 bases from J, with 7 bases between. CDR3 residues: CASSSASTGELFF. The CDR3 DNA follows: TGTGCCAGCAGTTCGGCTAGCACCGGGGAGCTGTTTTTT.

The V call is TRBV10-2, the J call TRBJ2-3, with a weak D call TRBD2 (6 bases). This CDR3 has 12 residues. Trimming cost V 7 bases and J 4 bases, with 9 bases left between them. Germline-derived CDR1 and CDR2 are WSHSY and SAAADI. CDR3: CASTGGADTQYF. The CDR3 DNA follows: TGCGCCAGCACCGGCGGGGCAGATACGCAGTATTTT.

The V call is TRBV6-5, the J call TRBJ1-1; no clear D. Germline V gene lookup returns CDR1 MNHEY and CDR2 SVGAGI. Between the trimmed V and J ends, which lost 5 bases and 3 bases, there was a span of 10 bases. The CDR3 covers 13 residues. The CDR3 DNA reads TGTGCCAGCAGTCCCGGGTTGTACACTGAAGCTTTCTTT. It specifies CASSPGLYTEAFF.

This chain connects TRBV4-2 to TRBJ2-3; no firm D call. Germline lookup yields CDR1 LGHNA and CDR2 YNFKEQ. Trimming pared 8 bases from V and 5 bases from J, leaving 8 bases between. The CDR3 length is 11 residues. The CDR3 region is CASVSGDTQYF. The CDR3, as DNA: TGTGCCAGCGTCAGTGGAGATACGCAGTATTTT.

V and J are TRBV5-1 and TRBJ1-2; TRBD1 aligns across 12 bases. The CDR3 has 14 residues. V lost 4 bases, J lost 8 bases, and 6 bases stayed unmatched. The germline V gene has CDR1 SGHRS and CDR2 YFSETQ. CDR3 nucleotide sequence: TGCGCCAGCAGCGAAGGGACAGGGGGCGTCGGCTACACCTTC. Translating it yields CASSEGTGGVGYTF.

The chain links TRBV7-3 to TRBJ2-3; 9 nucleotides align to TRBD2. Germline CDR1 SGHTA, CDR2 FQGTGA. The CDR3 is 15 amino acids. J was trimmed by 6 bases and V by 1 base; bases with no gene match: 5. The CDR3 sequence is CASSLSSGSGDTQYF. The CDR3 DNA is TGTGCCAGCAGCTTAAGTAGCGGGAGTGGTGATACGCAGTATTTT.